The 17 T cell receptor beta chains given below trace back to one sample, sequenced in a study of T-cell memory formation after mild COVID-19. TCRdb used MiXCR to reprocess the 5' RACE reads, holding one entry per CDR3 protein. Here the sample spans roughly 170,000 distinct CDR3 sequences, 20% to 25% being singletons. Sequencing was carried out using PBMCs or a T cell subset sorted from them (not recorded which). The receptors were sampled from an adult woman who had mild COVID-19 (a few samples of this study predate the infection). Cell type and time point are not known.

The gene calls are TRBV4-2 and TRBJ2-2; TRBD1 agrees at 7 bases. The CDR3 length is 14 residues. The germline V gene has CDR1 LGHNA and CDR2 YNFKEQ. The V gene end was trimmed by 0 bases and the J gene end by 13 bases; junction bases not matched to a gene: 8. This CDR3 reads CASSQDHSGTVLFF. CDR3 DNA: TGTGCCAGCAGCCAAGATCACTCCGGGACAGTGCTGTTTTTT.

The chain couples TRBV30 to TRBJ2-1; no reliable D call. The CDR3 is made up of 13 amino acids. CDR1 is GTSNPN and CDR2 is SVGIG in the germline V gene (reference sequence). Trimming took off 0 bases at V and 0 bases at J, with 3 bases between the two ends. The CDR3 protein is CAWSVTSYNEQFF. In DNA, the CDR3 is TGTGCCTGGAGTGTAACCTCCTACAATGAGCAGTTCTTC.

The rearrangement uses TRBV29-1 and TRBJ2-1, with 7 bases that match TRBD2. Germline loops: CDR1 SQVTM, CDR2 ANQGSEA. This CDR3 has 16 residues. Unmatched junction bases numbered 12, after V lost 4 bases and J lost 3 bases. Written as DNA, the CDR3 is TGCAGCGTTGGGAGGAGCGGGGAGTCCCTCTACAATGAGCAGTTCTTC. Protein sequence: CSVGRSGESLYNEQFF.

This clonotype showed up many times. The CDR3 DNA sequence: TGTGCCAGCAGCTCGTCACTAGCGGGGGGGAGGTTTGAGCAGTTCTTC. Its translation: CASSSSLAGGRFEQFF. The rearrangement joins TRBV7-6 to TRBJ2-1; 13 bases are a match to TRBD2. Germline loops: CDR1 SGHVS, CDR2 FNYEAQ. This CDR3 has 16 residues. Trimming cost V 4 bases and J 9 bases; bases outside gene matches: 9.

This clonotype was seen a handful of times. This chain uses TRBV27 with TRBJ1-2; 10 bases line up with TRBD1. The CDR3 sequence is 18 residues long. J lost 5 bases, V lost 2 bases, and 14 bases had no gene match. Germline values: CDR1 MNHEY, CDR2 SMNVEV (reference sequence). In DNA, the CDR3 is TGTGCCAGCAGTTTAACTGATTATGGACAGGGGGAAACTTATGGCTACACCTTC. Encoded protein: CASSLTDYGQGETYGYTF.

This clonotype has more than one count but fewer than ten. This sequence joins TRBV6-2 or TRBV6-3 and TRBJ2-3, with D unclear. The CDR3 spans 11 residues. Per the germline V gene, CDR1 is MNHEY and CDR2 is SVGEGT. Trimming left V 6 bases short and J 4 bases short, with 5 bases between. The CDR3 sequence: CASSRPDTQYF. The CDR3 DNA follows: TGTGCCAGCAGCCGCCCAGATACGCAGTATTTT.

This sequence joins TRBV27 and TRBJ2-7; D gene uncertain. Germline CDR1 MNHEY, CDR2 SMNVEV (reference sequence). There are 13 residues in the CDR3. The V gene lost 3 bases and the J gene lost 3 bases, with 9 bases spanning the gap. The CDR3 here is CASSLAADYEQYF. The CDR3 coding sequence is TGTGCCAGCAGTTTGGCAGCCGACTACGAGCAGTACTTC.

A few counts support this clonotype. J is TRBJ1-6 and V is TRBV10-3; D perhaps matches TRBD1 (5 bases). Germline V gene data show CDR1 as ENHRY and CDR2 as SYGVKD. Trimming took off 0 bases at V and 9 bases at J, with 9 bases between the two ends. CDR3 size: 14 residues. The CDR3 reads CAISESGGGSPLHF. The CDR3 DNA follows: TGTGCCATCAGTGAGTCTGGGGGTGGTTCACCCCTCCACTTT.

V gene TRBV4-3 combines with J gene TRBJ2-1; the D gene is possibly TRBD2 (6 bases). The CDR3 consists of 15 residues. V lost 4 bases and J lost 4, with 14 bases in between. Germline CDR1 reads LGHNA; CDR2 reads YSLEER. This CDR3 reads CASSPIAAQYNEQFF. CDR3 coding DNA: TGCGCCAGCAGCCCGATAGCGGCCCAATACAATGAGCAGTTCTTC.

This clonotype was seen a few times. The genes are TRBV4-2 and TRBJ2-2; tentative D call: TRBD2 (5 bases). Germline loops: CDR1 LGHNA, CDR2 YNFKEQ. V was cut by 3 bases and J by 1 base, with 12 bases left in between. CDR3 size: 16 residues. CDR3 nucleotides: TGTGCCAGCAGCCAGCTTCGGGAACAGAACACCGGGGAGCTGTTTTTT. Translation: CASSQLREQNTGELFF.

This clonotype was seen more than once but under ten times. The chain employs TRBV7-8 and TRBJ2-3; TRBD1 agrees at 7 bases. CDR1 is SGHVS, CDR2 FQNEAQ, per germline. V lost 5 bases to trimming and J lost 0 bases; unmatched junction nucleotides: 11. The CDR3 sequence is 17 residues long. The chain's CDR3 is CASSDRDRPSSTDTQYF. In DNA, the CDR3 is TGTGCCAGCAGCGACCGGGACAGACCTTCTAGCACAGATACGCAGTATTTT.

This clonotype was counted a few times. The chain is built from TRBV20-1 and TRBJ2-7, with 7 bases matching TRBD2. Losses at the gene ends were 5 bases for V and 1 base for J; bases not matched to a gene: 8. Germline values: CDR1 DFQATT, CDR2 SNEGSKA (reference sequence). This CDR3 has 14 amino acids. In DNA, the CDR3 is TGCAGTGCTGCGGGGGAGGGCCTATCCTACGAGCAGTACTTC. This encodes CSAAGEGLSYEQYF.

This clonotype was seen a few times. The chain's CDR3 is CASRVGRVSGELFF. The CDR3, as DNA: TGTGCCAGCAGAGTAGGCAGGGTGTCCGGGGAGCTGTTTTTT. V gene TRBV6-1 combines with J gene TRBJ2-2, with a weak D call TRBD1 (5 bases). The length of the CDR3 is 14 residues. The germline gives CDR1 MNHNS, CDR2 SASEGT. Trimming stripped 6 bases from V and 6 bases from J, with 14 bases between.

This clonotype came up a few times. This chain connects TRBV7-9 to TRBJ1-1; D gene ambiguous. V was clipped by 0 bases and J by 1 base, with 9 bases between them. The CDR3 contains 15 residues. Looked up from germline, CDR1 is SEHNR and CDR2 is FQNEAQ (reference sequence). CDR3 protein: CASSLALGRNTEAFF. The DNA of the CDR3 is TGTGCCAGCAGCTTAGCGCTTGGCAGGAACACTGAAGCTTTCTTT.

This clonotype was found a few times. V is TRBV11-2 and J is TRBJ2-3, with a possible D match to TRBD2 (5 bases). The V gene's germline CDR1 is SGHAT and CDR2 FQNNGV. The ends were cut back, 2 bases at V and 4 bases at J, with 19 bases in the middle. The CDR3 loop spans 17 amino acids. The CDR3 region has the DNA TGTGCCAGCAGCTTATTATTAAGCGGCCGGATGGCAGATACGCAGTATTTT. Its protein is CASSLLLSGRMADTQYF. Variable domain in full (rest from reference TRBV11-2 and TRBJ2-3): EAGVAQSPRYKIIEKRQSVAFWCNPISGHATLYWYQQILGQGPKLLIQFQNNGVVDDSQLPKDRFSAERLKGVDSTLKIQPAKLEDSAVYLCASSLLLSGRMADTQYFGPGTRLTVL.

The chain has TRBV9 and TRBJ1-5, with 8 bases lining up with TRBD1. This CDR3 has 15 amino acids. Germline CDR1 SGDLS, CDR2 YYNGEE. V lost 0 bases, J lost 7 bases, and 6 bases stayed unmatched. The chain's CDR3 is CASSVEGQGVQPQHF. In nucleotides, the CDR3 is TGTGCCAGCAGCGTAGAAGGACAGGGTGTCCAGCCCCAGCATTTT.

Here the CDR3 DNA reads TGTGCCAGCAGCCCCACCCGGACAGGGTCATCGACGCACACTGAAGCTTTCTTT. Protein product: CASSPTRTGSSTHTEAFF. V usage is TRBV6-5 and J usage is TRBJ1-1, with 8 bases that match TRBD1. Germline CDR1 reads MNHEY; CDR2 reads SVGAGI. The CDR3 runs 18 residues. Unmatched junction bases numbered 18, after V lost 6 bases and J lost 3 bases.